This T cell receptor (beta chain) stems from a study of blood T cell repertoires in COVID-19. Participants were placed into cohorts based on the clinical history they reported. TCRdb's table, derived via immunoSEQ multiplex PCR, lists solely in-frame clones and lacks some. Of hundreds of thousands of clones detected, roughly four fifths appear once; the ten largest clones hold 4.5% to 6%. The CDR3 spans 17 residues. Looked up from germline, CDR1 is KGHSH and CDR2 is LQKENI. Trimming cost V 4 bases and J 2 bases; bases outside gene matches: 10. The source of this sequence is a man aged 35 to 55 who had been exposed to COVID-19. The sequenced material came from PBMCs or T cells enriched from blood (not recorded which). The chain is built from TRBV18 and TRBJ2-3; 9 bases are a match to TRBD2. CDR3 in DNA: TGTGCCAGCTCACACGTGGGGGCTAGCGGGGTCACAGATACGCAGTATTTT. It is translated as CASSHVGASGVTDTQYF. The full variable domain, with the rest looked up from reference TRBV18 and TRBJ2-3, is NAGVMQNPRHLVRRRGQEARLRCSPMKGHSHVYWYRQLPEEGLKFMVYLQKENIIDESGMPKERFSAEFPKEGPSILRIQQVVRGDSAAYFCASSHVGASGVTDTQYFGPGTRLTVL.